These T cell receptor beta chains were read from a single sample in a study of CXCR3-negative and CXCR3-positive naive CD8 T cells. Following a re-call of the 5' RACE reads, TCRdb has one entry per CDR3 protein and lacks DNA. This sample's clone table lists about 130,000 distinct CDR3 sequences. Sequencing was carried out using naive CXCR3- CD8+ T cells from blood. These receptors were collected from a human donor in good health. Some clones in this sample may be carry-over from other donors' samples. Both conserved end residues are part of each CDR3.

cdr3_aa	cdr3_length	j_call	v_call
CSARDARQDYYEQYF	15	TRBJ2-7	TRBV20-1
CASSSGGGYSNQPQHF	16	TRBJ1-5	TRBV28
CASSFRQTYEQYF	13	TRBJ2-7	TRBV28
CSVDLETGGLGYGYTF	16	TRBJ1-2	TRBV29-1
CASSLALLTSGLPQETQYF	19	TRBJ2-5	TRBV7-9
CASSDRDNTEAFF	13	TRBJ1-1	TRBV6-4
CASAQAAGSRRDQYF	15	TRBJ2-5	TRBV4-1
CAWSEYGTAYTGELFF	16	TRBJ2-2	TRBV30
CASSLSGVYEQYF	13	TRBJ2-7	TRBV12-3/TRBV12-4
CASRSDSYSNQPQHF	15	TRBJ1-5	TRBV12-3/TRBV12-4
CASSLRQGLLNYEQYF	16	TRBJ2-7	TRBV5-6
CAISEPDTSSYEQYF	15	TRBJ2-7	TRBV10-3
CSAGREGGIDTGELFF	16	TRBJ2-2	TRBV20-1
CSVEEKQGYEQYF	13	TRBJ2-7	TRBV29-1
CASSGDRLYGEQFF	14	TRBJ2-1	TRBV11-2
CASSQGQRSYNEQFF	15	TRBJ2-1	TRBV7-9
CAWRNGGGFEQYF	13	TRBJ2-7	TRBV30
CATSRDRTSAYEQYF	15	TRBJ2-7	TRBV15
CASSPVESRESGPLYNEQFF	20	TRBJ2-1	TRBV28
CASSFRRYGYTF	12	TRBJ1-2	TRBV12-3/TRBV12-4
CASSSGTGVFSQYF	14	TRBJ2-3	TRBV5-6
CATSGAIGPGVAEDFF	16	TRBJ1-1	TRBV15
CASSPGDRVQPQHF	14	TRBJ1-5	TRBV27
CASRLSGQGWHEQFF	15	TRBJ2-1	TRBV12-3/TRBV12-4
CASSRLGGAGDTQYF	15	TRBJ2-3	TRBV12-3/TRBV12-4
CASSWVEETQYF	12	TRBJ2-5	TRBV6-2/TRBV6-3
CAWSVPAGQANQPQHF	16	TRBJ1-5	TRBV30
CASSQDGWPYGYTF	14	TRBJ1-2	TRBV4-3
CAWSAVTYEQYF	12	TRBJ2-7	TRBV30
CASSGWSGTYEQYF	14	TRBJ2-7	TRBV2
CSARDRGGLYEQYF	14	TRBJ2-7	TRBV20-1
CASSQLILRGQGEWTDTQYF	20	TRBJ2-3	TRBV23-1
CASSQDFQTRTSEETQYF	18	TRBJ2-5	TRBV4-1
CSGGPVQETQYF	12	TRBJ2-5	TRBV29-1
CAIRGQGYEQYF	12	TRBJ2-7	TRBV10-3
CASRAGQPIAGYTF	14	TRBJ1-2	TRBV6-5
CASSINWDRRNEKLFF	16	TRBJ1-4	TRBV19
CASSQGTGRNEQFF	14	TRBJ2-1	TRBV4-3
CSVAGQTYGYTF	12	TRBJ1-2	TRBV29-1
CSVEWATGGLRLGYYGYTF	19	TRBJ1-2	TRBV29-1
CASSLEYSEQFF	12	TRBJ2-1	TRBV3-1
CASSLQTNYGYTF	13	TRBJ1-2	TRBV7-9
CASSETSGDYIEQFF	15	TRBJ2-1	TRBV2
CASSLVGAGREEDTQYF	17	TRBJ2-3	TRBV12-3/TRBV12-4
CAWSPRDYQETQYF	14	TRBJ2-5	TRBV30
CASSSSHQETQYF	13	TRBJ2-5	TRBV2
CASSTKGISYEQYF	14	TRBJ2-7	TRBV28
CASSQGGRGGPETQYF	16	TRBJ2-5	TRBV4-1
CSVVAGGPETQYF	13	TRBJ2-5	TRBV29-1
CASSAPRDRTNTGELFF	17	TRBJ2-2	TRBV9
CASSLEGPLFYNEQFF	16	TRBJ2-1	TRBV12-3/TRBV12-4
CASSWDSDYEQYF	13	TRBJ2-7	TRBV5-1